This TCR beta chain was captured in a study of human T cells and chemical hapten exposure. About the research overall: Per-sample TCR yield variability stemmed mainly from small pooled library volume differences.

Study findings and constraints: DPC sensitization produced no change in TCRs with frequency above 1 in 1000.

On this clonotype: The antigen remains undetermined.

The study's library attached unique molecular identifiers to single cDNA molecules. Study processing details: TCR counts had a median of around 94,000 per sample and spanned 23,224 to 690,600. TCRdb fed the reads into MiXCR, producing one record per CDR3 protein. The V and J calls shown here were made by TCRdb, not taken from the authors' results. The repertoire consists of roughly 3,000 distinct CDR3 sequences, with approximately 45% occurring once and the leading ten covering approximately 11%. The total RNA was obtained from whole blood that was not fractionated. The CDR3 is made up of 16 amino acids. Germline CDR1 is MGHRA and CDR2 is YSYEKL. V was shortened by 1 base and J by 4 bases, with 15 bases between the two germline ends.

The origin of this receptor is a human donor who had alopecia or was a healthy volunteer (not recorded which). Some clones in this sample may be carry-over from other donors' samples. This table probably holds off-target reads from a library built for another chain. The chain carries TRBV4-1 and TRBJ2-3; the D is unclear. Sequences were obtained from whole blood. DNA for the CDR3: TGCGCCAGCAGCCAAGTGCTCAGGATGATCCCAGATACGCAGTATTTT. It codes for CASSQVLRMIPDTQYF.